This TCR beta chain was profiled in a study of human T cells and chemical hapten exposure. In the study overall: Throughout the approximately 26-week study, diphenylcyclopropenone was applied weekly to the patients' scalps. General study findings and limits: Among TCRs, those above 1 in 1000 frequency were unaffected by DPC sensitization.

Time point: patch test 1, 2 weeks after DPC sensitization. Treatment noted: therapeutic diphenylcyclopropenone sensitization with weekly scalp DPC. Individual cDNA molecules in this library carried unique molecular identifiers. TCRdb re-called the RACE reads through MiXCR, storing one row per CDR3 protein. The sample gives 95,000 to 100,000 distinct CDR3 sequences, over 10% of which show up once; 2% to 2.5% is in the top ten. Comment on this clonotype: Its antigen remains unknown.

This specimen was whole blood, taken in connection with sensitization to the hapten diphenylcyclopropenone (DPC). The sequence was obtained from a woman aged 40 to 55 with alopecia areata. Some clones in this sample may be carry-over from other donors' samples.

The CDR3 sequence is CASSQDRGGGELFF. The CDR3 DNA reads TGCGCCAGCAGCCAAGACAGGGGCGGCGGGGAGCTGTTTTTT. The chain carries TRBV4-3 and TRBJ2-2; D is possibly TRBD1 (6 bases). V lost 0 bases and J lost 7, with 9 bases in between. This CDR3 has 14 residues. Germline-derived CDR1 and CDR2 are LGHNA and YSLEER.